The 30 T cell receptor beta chains below all came from one sample that was sequenced in a study of blood T cell repertoires in COVID-19. Some clones are missing from TCRdb's copy, which holds only in-frame ones; the method was immunoSEQ multiplex PCR. The profile shows fewer than 350,000 clones, approximately 90% of them singletons. Sample: PBMCs or T cells enriched from blood (not recorded which). These receptors were collected from a woman aged 40 to 49 with acute COVID-19.

The CDR3, as DNA: TGTGCCAGCTCGAGGTTTATGAACACTGAAGCTTTCTTT. Translation: CASSRFMNTEAFF. This chain links TRBV6-5 with TRBJ1-1; D uncertain. Germline V lookup: CDR1 MNHEY, CDR2 SVGAGI. This CDR3 has 13 amino acids. With 8 bases removed from V and 0 bases from J, the gap between germline ends came to 10 bases.

This chain links TRBV19 with TRBJ2-3; D is uncertain. Germline values: CDR1 LNHDA, CDR2 SQIVND (reference sequence). V was shortened by 7 bases and J by 0 bases, with 11 bases between the two germline ends. This CDR3 is built from 14 residues. CDR3 sequence: CASTLKTSTDTQYF. DNA of the CDR3: TGTGCCAGTACTCTGAAGACTAGCACAGATACGCAGTATTTT.

This clone is a singleton in its sample. V gene TRBV4-1 combines with J gene TRBJ2-2; TRBD1 matches 9 bases. Trimming removed 2 bases from V and 9 bases from J; junction bases left unmatched: 7. Per germline, CDR1 MGHRA and CDR2 YSYEKL. This CDR3 contains 15 residues. The CDR3 reads CASSQWDRAARELFF. CDR3 nucleotide sequence: TGCGCCAGCAGCCAATGGGACAGGGCGGCCAGGGAGCTGTTTTTT.

The CDR3 sequence: CASSTDRSTQPQHF. CDR3 DNA: TGTGCCAGTAGTACCGACAGGAGTACTCAGCCCCAGCATTTT. The chain uses TRBV19 and TRBJ1-5; TRBD1 is a possible D gene (6 bases). V was trimmed by 4 bases and J by 6 bases, leaving 13 bases between them. CDR3 length: 14 amino acids. Germline-derived CDR1 and CDR2 are LNHDA and SQIVND (reference sequence).

The chain carries TRBV12-5 and TRBJ2-7; maybe TRBD1 (5 bases). CDR1 and CDR2 (germline): LGHNT, FRNRAP. Trimming removed 5 bases from V and 4 bases from J, with 12 bases in between. CDR3 length: 13 amino acids. CDR3 in amino acids: CASGTPQGYEQYF. The DNA of the CDR3 is TGTGCTAGTGGTACTCCTCAGGGTTACGAGCAGTACTTC.

CDR3 in amino acids: CAWRGGFAEAFF. For the CDR3, the DNA is TGTGCCTGGAGGGGCGGGTTCGCTGAAGCTTTCTTT. The rearrangement links TRBV30 to TRBJ1-1; D unresolved. Trimming pared 3 bases from V and 6 bases from J, leaving 11 bases between. This CDR3 has 12 residues. CDR1 and CDR2 from the germline V gene are GTSNPN and SVGIG (reference sequence).

The chain couples TRBV9 to TRBJ2-3; 11 bases are a match to TRBD2. Germline-derived CDR1 and CDR2 are SGDLS and YYNGEE. The ends lost 4 bases at V and 4 bases at J; junction bases unmatched: 5. CDR3 length: 15 amino acids. CDR3 sequence reads: CASSTTSGGADTQYF. Written as DNA, the CDR3 is TGTGCCAGCAGCACAACTAGCGGGGGAGCAGATACGCAGTATTTT. Full variable domain (remainder filled in from reference TRBV9 and TRBJ2-3): DSGVTQTPKHLITATGQRVTLRCSPRSGDLSVYWYQQSLDQGLQFLIQYYNGEERAKGNILERFSAQQFPDLHSELNLSSLELGDSALYFCASSTTSGGADTQYFGPGTRLTVL.

The gene calls are TRBV19 and TRBJ1-1, with a weak D call TRBD1 (6 bases). V was cut by 1 base and J by 5 bases, with 11 bases left in between. Germline-derived CDR1 and CDR2 are LNHDA and SQIVND (reference sequence). The CDR3 runs to 14 residues. CDR3 in amino acids: CASSIGQAWTEAFF. The DNA of the CDR3 is TGTGCCAGTAGTATAGGACAGGCTTGGACTGAAGCTTTCTTT.

The V call is TRBV5-1, the J call TRBJ2-7, with a tentative D call TRBD2 (6 bases). The germline CDR1 and CDR2 sequences are SGHRS and YFSETQ. Trimming took 1 base from V and 6 from J, leaving 8 bases between them. This CDR3 region has 12 residues. This CDR3 reads CASSLNGGEQYF. The DNA of the CDR3 is TGCGCCAGCAGCTTGAACGGGGGCGAGCAGTACTTC.

The rearrangement links TRBV7-2 to TRBJ1-6; the match to TRBD1 covers 7 bases. The germline CDR1 and CDR2 sequences are SGHTA and FQGNSA. Trimming removed 4 bases from V and 9 bases from J; junction bases left unmatched: 9. The CDR3 is made up of 15 amino acids. The CDR3 is CASSSASGGSSPLHF. CDR3 DNA: TGTGCCAGCAGCTCCGCCTCAGGGGGTAGTTCACCCCTCCACTTT.

The chain links TRBV19 to TRBJ1-4; D is perhaps TRBD1 (6 bases). From germline, CDR1 is LNHDA and CDR2 SQIVND (reference sequence). The V end was cut by 3 bases, the J end by 8 bases, with 16 bases between. CDR3 length equals 15 residues. CDR3 sequence reads: CASSIPRDNGEKLFF. The CDR3 DNA sequence: TGTGCCAGTAGTATCCCCCGGGACAATGGGGAAAAACTGTTTTTT.

The V gene is TRBV9, the J gene TRBJ1-1, with D unresolved. The CDR3 is 13 amino acids. The V end lost 0 bases, the J end lost 8 bases, and 11 bases lay between the germline ends. Germline CDR1 SGDLS, CDR2 YYNGEE. CDR3 coding DNA: TGTGCCAGCAGCGTAGAGTGGGGAGGAGAAGCTTTCTTT. It translates to CASSVEWGGEAFF.

V gene TRBV27 combines with J gene TRBJ2-3, with a tentative D call TRBD2 (6 bases). The V gene's germline CDR1 is MNHEY and CDR2 SMNVEV (reference sequence). V was shortened by 2 bases and J by 1 base, with 10 bases between the two germline ends. The CDR3 loop spans 15 amino acids. DNA for the CDR3: TGTGCCAGCAGTTTAGGAGGGGTGGGCACAGATACGCAGTATTTT. This translates into CASSLGGVGTDTQYF.

CDR3 sequence reads: CASSYRDRGIPQHF. In DNA, the CDR3 is TGTGCCAGCAGTTACCGGGACAGGGGAATACCCCAGCATTTT. The rearrangement links TRBV6-2 or TRBV6-3 to TRBJ1-5; 10 bases line up with TRBD1. CDR3 length: 14 amino acids. Germline CDR1 reads MNHEY; CDR2 reads SVGEGT. Germline trimming cut 2 bases from V and 10 bases from J; bases unmatched to any gene: 5.

The V call is TRBV2, the J call TRBJ1-5; D is perhaps TRBD1 (5 bases). The CDR3 consists of 14 residues. Germline CDR1 SNHLY, CDR2 FYNNEI. V was trimmed by 4 bases and J by 9 bases, leaving 16 bases between them. CDR3 region: CASSGGTGLGPQHF. The CDR3 DNA reads as TGTGCCAGCAGTGGCGGGACGGGGTTAGGGCCCCAGCATTTT. The whole variable domain, filled in from reference TRBV2 and TRBJ1-5, reads EPEVTQTPSHQVTQMGQEVILRCVPISNHLYFYWYRQILGQKVEFLVSFYNNEISEKSEIFDDQFSVERPDGSNFTLKIRSTKLEDSAMYFCASSGGTGLGPQHFGDGTRLSIL.

The chain links TRBV3-1 (or the pseudogene TRBV3-2) to TRBJ1-3; possible D gene TRBD1, 6 bases. Germline V gives CDR1 LGHDT, CDR2 YNNKEL (reference sequence). With 8 bases removed from V and 0 bases from J, the gap between germline ends came to 17 bases. This CDR3 comprises 16 residues. CDR3 protein: CASSIGGGRSGNTIYF. CDR3 nucleotides: TGTGCCAGCTCGATAGGGGGGGGGCGCTCTGGAAACACCATATATTTT.

This clone came up once. This sequence joins TRBV2 and TRBJ1-6, with a possible D match to TRBD1 (5 bases). The germline V and J ends were trimmed by 6 bases and 3 bases, with 9 bases remaining between them. The CDR3 loop spans 14 amino acids. Germline lookup yields CDR1 SNHLY and CDR2 FYNNEI. For the CDR3, the DNA is TGTGCCAGCAGACAGGTTCTCTATAATTCACCCCTCCACTTT. Amino acids: CASRQVLYNSPLHF.

The chain recombines TRBV15 with TRBJ1-6, with TRBD1 matching over 8 bases. Germline V gives CDR1 LNHNV, CDR2 YYDKDF (reference sequence). The CDR3 runs 15 residues. Trimming cost V 1 base and J 7 bases; bases outside gene matches: 3. This CDR3 reads CATSRGTGYNSPLHF. The CDR3 coding sequence is TGTGCCACCAGCAGAGGGACAGGGTACAATTCACCCCTCCACTTT.

V is TRBV7-2 and J is TRBJ2-1; possible D gene TRBD2, 6 bases. From germline, CDR1 is SGHTA and CDR2 FQGNSA. Between the trimmed V and J ends, which lost 7 bases and 0 bases, there was a span of 19 bases. The CDR3 extends over 17 amino acids. The CDR3 sequence: CASIGFPGSSSYNEQFF. CDR3 sequence (DNA): TGTGCCAGCATCGGGTTTCCCGGGAGTAGCTCCTACAATGAGCAGTTCTTC. The whole variable domain, remainder taken from reference TRBV7-2 and TRBJ2-1, is GAGVSQSPSNKVTEKGKDVELRCDPISGHTALYWYRQSLGQGLEFLIYFQGNSAPDKSGLPSDRFSAERTGGSVSTLTIQRTQQEDSAVYLCASIGFPGSSSYNEQFFGPGTRLTVL.

The rearrangement links TRBV19 to TRBJ1-3; no definite D call. This CDR3 comprises 13 residues. Germline CDR1 and CDR2: LNHDA and SQIVND (reference sequence). V shed 11 bases and J shed 0 bases, with 11 bases lying between them. The CDR3 protein is CAARPGSGNTIYF. The CDR3 coding sequence is TGTGCCGCCCGGCCAGGCTCTGGAAACACCATATATTTT.

The CDR3 loop reads CASSQGGKTNEKLFF. CDR3 DNA: TGTGCCAGCAGCCAGGGAGGAAAGACTAATGAAAAACTGTTTTTT. The chain employs TRBV3-1 (or the pseudogene TRBV3-2) and TRBJ1-4, with D hard to call. V was trimmed by 3 bases and J by 2 bases, leaving 10 bases between them. The CDR3 runs 15 residues. The germline gives CDR1 LGHDT, CDR2 YNNKEL (reference sequence).

This rearrangement joins TRBV19 to TRBJ1-5; D gene uncertain. CDR1 is LNHDA, CDR2 SQIVND, per germline (reference sequence). V was cut by 2 bases and J by 9 bases, with 8 bases left in between. The CDR3 is 12 amino acids. The CDR3 spells CASSITVRPQHF. CDR3 sequence (DNA): TGTGCCAGTAGTATAACGGTTAGGCCCCAGCATTTT.

The J gene is TRBJ1-3, the V gene TRBV27, with TRBD1 as a possible D gene (5 bases). The CDR3 spans 12 residues. Between the trimmed V and J ends, which lost 8 bases and 4 bases, there was a span of 9 bases. The V gene's germline CDR1 is MNHEY and CDR2 SMNVEV (reference sequence). CDR3 bases: TGTGCCAGCGGACACCACGGAAACACCATATATTTT. Encoded protein: CASGHHGNTIYF.

This chain uses TRBV6-5 with TRBJ2-1, with D perhaps TRBD1 (6 bases). Trimming stripped 6 bases from V and 8 bases from J, with 11 bases between. The germline CDR1 and CDR2 sequences are MNHEY and SVGAGI. The CDR3 has 12 amino acids. The CDR3 loop is CASRRTVYEQFF. Here the CDR3 DNA reads TGTGCCAGCAGGAGGACAGTTTATGAGCAGTTCTTC.

J is TRBJ2-2 and V is TRBV11-3, with D possibly being TRBD2 (5 bases). CDR3 length equals 13 residues. V dropped 2 bases and J dropped 5 bases, with 6 bases sitting between them. Germline values: CDR1 SGHNT, CDR2 YENEEA. Here the CDR3 reads CASSLRGTGELFF. The DNA of the CDR3 is TGTGCCAGCAGCTTACGGGGAACCGGGGAGCTGTTTTTT. Using reference TRBV11-3 and TRBJ2-2 for the parts outside the CDR3, the full variable domain is EAGVVQSPRYKIIEKKQPVAFWCNPISGHNTLYWYLQNLGQGPELLIRYENEEAVDDSQLPKDRFSAERLKGVDSTLKIQPAELGDSAVYLCASSLRGTGELFFGEGSRLTVL.

The chain carries TRBV28 and TRBJ1-2; D is unclear. Germline CDR1 and CDR2: MDHEN and SYDVKM. CDR3 length equals 11 residues. Trimming stripped 6 bases from V and 9 bases from J, with 11 bases between. The CDR3 spells CASSSVPSYTF. For the CDR3, the DNA is TGTGCCAGCAGCTCGGTACCTAGCTACACCTTC.

This chain links TRBV2 with TRBJ2-5; 13 nucleotides agree with TRBD2. Germline lookup yields CDR1 SNHLY and CDR2 FYNNEI. V lost 6 bases to trimming and J lost 5 bases; unmatched junction nucleotides: 3. The CDR3 has 14 residues. The CDR3 DNA sequence: TGTGCCAGCAGGGAGACTAGCGGGAGGGAGACCCAGTACTTC. Residues: CASRETSGRETQYF.

The rearrangement uses TRBV7-8 and TRBJ2-6; 7 bases are a match to TRBD1. There are 20 residues in the CDR3. From germline, CDR1 is SGHVS and CDR2 FQNEAQ. Trimming at V came to 5 bases and at J to 0 bases, leaving 16 bases not matched to a gene. CDR3: CASSLGNRGILGSGANVLTF. CDR3 DNA: TGTGCCAGCAGCCTAGGTAACAGGGGTATCCTTGGCTCTGGGGCCAACGTCCTGACTTTC. Full variable domain (outside the CDR3, taken from reference TRBV7-8 and TRBJ2-6): GAGVSQSPRYKVAKRGQDVALRCDPISGHVSLFWYQQALGQGPEFLTYFQNEAQLDKSGLPSDRFFAERPEGSVSTLKIQRTQQEDSAVYLCASSLGNRGILGSGANVLTFGAGSRLTVL.

V and J are TRBV21-1 and TRBJ1-1. TRBV21-1 is classified as a pseudogene. The CDR3 length is 19 residues. CDR3 residues: CASSKKAPGRERKNTEAFF. CDR3 DNA: TGTGCCAGCAGCAAAAAAGCCCCCGGGAGGGAAAGAAAGAACACTGAAGCTTTCTTT.

This clone was counted between two and nine times. This chain connects TRBV11-2 to TRBJ1-5, with D uncertain. From germline, CDR1 is SGHAT and CDR2 FQNNGV. Trimming took off 5 bases at V and 6 bases at J, with 11 bases between the two ends. The CDR3 extends over 13 amino acids. The CDR3 nucleotides are TGTGCCAGCAGCCAATATAGTGGTCAGCCCCAGCATTTT. Protein: CASSQYSGQPQHF.